This T cell receptor (beta chain) appears in the sequencing data of a study of T cells in Graves' hyperthyroidism and ophthalmopathy. Study-wide context: Peripheral blood sampling occurred at initial diagnosis, before any treatment.

Researchers amplified the TCR beta CDR3 regions from RNA transcripts. During a first-round RT-PCR of the TCR CDR3, the HTBI primer set was used. TCRdb recomputed calls from the multiplex PCR reads with MiXCR, one row per CDR3 protein. The data contain over 700,000 distinct CDR3 sequences, 30% to 40% of them singletons. This clonotype showed up many times. With 5 bases clipped from V and 7 bases from J, the junction kept 10 bases outside the gene matches. Per germline, CDR1 PRHDT and CDR2 FYEKMQ (reference sequence). The CDR3 is 16 residues long. This chain connects TRBV13 to TRBJ1-6; 8 bases line up with TRBD1. The sequencing input was blood. This receptor was taken from a woman aged 40 to 50 with Graves' hyperthyroidism. The CDR3 DNA reads TGTGCCAGCAGCGGAACCCGGGACAGGCAGAATTCACCCCTCCACTTT. Amino acid sequence: CASSGTRDRQNSPLHF.